What follows describes a single TCR beta chain. Its antigen is unknown. The sample comes from a study of CD8+ T cells in alopecia areata. Study details: Each of the treated patients was given oral tofacitinib, 5 to 10 mg twice daily, for moderate-to-severe alopecia areata.

Described treatment: oral pan-JAK inhibitor, 5-10 mg twice daily. Specimens obtained from alopecia areata patients comprised lesional scalp punch biopsies and peripheral blood. Extracted from the samples, RNA was reverse transcribed into cDNA to serve as the sequencing template. This table comes from immunoSEQ multiplex PCR, and its TCRdb copy is limited to in-frame clones, with some not included. Of about 190,000 clones in the sample, around 60% were seen once. The CDR3 totals 13 residues. CDR1 and CDR2 (germline): SQVTM, ANQGSEA. Trimming removed 5 bases from V and 5 bases from J; junction bases left unmatched: 5. Findings of the study overall: Clonality in the scalp and expanded CD8+ clones ranked among the top 100 were significantly decreased by tofacitinib.

The receptor comes from a human donor with alopecia areata. The chain recombines TRBV29-1 with TRBJ2-3, with 9 bases fitting TRBD1. This material consisted of CD4+ T cells sorted from blood, taken at week 4, from a patient treated with tofacitinib. This CDR3 is CSVTGGAGDTQYF. CDR3 bases: TGCAGCGTTACAGGGGGCGCGGGAGATACGCAGTATTTT.